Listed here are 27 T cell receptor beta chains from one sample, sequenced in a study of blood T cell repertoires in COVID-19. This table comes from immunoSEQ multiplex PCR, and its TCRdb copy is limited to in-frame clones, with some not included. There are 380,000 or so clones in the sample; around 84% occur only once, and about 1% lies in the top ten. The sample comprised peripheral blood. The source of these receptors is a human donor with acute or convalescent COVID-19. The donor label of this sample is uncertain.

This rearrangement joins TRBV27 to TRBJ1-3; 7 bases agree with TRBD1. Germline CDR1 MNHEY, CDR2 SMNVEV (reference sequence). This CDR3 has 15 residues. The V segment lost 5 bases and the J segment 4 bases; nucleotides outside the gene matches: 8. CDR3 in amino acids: CASSPPRRGGNTIYF. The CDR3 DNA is TGTGCCAGCAGTCCCCCCCGCAGGGGGGGAAACACCATATATTTT.

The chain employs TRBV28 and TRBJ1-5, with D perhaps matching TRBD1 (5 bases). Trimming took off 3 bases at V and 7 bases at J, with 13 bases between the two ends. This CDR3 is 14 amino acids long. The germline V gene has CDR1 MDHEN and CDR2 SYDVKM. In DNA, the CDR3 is TGTGCCAGCAGTTTCTCCTTCGGGGGGCAGCCCCAGCATTTT. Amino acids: CASSFSFGGQPQHF.

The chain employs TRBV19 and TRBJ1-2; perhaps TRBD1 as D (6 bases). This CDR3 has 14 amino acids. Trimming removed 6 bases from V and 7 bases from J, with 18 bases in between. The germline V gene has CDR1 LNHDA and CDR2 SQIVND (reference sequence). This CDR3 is CASRKDAGVIGYTF. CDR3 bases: TGTGCCAGTAGGAAGGATGCAGGGGTAATTGGCTACACCTTC.

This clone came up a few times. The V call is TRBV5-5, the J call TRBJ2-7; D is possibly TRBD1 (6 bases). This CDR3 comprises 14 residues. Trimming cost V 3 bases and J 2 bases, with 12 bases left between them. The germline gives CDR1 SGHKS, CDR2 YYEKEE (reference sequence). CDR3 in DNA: TGTGCCAGCAGCTCGGACAGAGTAGCCTACGAGCAGTACTTC. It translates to CASSSDRVAYEQYF.

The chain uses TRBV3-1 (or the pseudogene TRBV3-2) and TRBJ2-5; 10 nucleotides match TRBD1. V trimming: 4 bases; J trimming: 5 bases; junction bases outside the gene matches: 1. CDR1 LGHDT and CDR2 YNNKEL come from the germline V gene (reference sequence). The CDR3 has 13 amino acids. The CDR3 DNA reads TGTGCCAGCAGCCGGGACAGGGGTGAGACCCAGTACTTC. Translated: CASSRDRGETQYF.

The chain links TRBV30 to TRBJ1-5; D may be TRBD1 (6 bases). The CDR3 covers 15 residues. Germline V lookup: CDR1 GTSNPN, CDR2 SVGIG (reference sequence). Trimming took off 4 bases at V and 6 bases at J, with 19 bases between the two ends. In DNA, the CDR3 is TGTGCCTGGAAGATGGCAGGGGCTGTGGGTCAGCCCCAGCATTTT. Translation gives CAWKMAGAVGQPQHF.

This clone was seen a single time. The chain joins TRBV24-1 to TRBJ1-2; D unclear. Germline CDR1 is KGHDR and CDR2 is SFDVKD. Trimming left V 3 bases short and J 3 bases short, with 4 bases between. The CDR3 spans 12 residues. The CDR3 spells CATSDEDYGYTF. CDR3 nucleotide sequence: TGTGCCACCAGTGATGAGGACTATGGCTACACCTTC.

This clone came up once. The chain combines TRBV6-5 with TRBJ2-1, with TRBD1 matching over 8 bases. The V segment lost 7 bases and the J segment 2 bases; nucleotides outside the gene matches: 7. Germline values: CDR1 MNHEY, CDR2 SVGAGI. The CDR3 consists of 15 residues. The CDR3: CASKKSDRAYNEQFF. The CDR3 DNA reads TGTGCCAGCAAGAAATCGGACAGGGCCTACAATGAGCAGTTCTTC.

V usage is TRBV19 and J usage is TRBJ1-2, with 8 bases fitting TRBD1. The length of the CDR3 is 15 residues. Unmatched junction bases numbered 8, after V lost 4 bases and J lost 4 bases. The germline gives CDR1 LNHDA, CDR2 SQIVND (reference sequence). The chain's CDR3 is CASSTRTGTLYGYTF. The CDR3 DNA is TGTGCCAGTAGTACCCGGACAGGGACCCTCTATGGCTACACCTTC.

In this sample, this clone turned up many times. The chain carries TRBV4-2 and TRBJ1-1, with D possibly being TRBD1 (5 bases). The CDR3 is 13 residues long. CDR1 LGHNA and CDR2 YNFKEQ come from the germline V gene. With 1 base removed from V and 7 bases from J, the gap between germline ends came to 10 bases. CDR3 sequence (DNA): TGTGCCAGCAGCCAAGTAGGGGCTTATGAAGCTTTCTTT. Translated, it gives CASSQVGAYEAFF.

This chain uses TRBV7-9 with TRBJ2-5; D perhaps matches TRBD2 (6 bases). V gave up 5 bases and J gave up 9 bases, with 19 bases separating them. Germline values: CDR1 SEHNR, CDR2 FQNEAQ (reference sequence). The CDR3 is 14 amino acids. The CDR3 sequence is CASSRARGSGAQYF. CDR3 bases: TGTGCCAGCAGCCGAGCAAGGGGTAGCGGAGCCCAGTACTTC.

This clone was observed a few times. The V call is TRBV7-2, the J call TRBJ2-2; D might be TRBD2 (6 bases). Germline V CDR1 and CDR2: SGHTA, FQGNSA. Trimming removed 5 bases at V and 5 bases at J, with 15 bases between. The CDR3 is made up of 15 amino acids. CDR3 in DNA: TGTGCCAGCAGCCCCAGGCGTCGGGGGACCGGGGAGCTGTTTTTT. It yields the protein CASSPRRRGTGELFF. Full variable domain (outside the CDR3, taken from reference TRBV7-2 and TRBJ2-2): GAGVSQSPSNKVTEKGKDVELRCDPISGHTALYWYRQSLGQGLEFLIYFQGNSAPDKSGLPSDRFSAERTGGSVSTLTIQRTQQEDSAVYLCASSPRRRGTGELFFGEGSRLTVL.

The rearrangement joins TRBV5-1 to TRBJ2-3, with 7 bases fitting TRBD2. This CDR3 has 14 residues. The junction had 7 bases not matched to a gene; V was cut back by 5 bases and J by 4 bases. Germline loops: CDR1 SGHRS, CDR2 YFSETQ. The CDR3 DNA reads TGCGCCAGCAGTCCCGGCGGGGGTGCAGATACGCAGTATTTT. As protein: CASSPGGGADTQYF.

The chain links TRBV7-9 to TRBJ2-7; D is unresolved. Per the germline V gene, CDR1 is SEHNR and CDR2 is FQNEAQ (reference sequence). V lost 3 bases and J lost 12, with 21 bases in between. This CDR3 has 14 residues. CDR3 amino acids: CASSFSSFGSVTYF. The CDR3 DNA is TGTGCCAGCAGCTTCTCCTCCTTCGGGTCCGTGACGTACTTC.

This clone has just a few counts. Here the CDR3 DNA reads TGTGCCATACAGCCCTCCTATAATTCACCCCTCCACTTT. Translating gives CAIQPSYNSPLHF. The rearrangement uses TRBV10-3 and TRBJ1-6; D remains unclear. Germline V CDR1 and CDR2: ENHRY, SYGVKD. This CDR3 comprises 13 residues. Between the trimmed V and J ends, which lost 9 bases and 0 bases, there was a span of 6 bases.

This chain's CDR3 is CASSSSGLMNTEAFF. CDR3 bases: TGCGCCAGCAGCTCCTCGGGACTCATGAACACTGAAGCTTTCTTT. This sequence joins TRBV5-1 and TRBJ1-1; D possibly corresponds to TRBD1 (5 bases). The CDR3 has 15 amino acids. Trimming removed 3 bases at V and 0 bases at J, with 12 bases between. CDR1 and CDR2 (germline): SGHRS, YFSETQ.

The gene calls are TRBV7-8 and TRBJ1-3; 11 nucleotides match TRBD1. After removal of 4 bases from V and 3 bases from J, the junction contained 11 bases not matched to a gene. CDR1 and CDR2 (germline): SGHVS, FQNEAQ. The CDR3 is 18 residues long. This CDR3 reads CASSSTYGQGAGGNTIYF. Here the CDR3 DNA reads TGTGCCAGCAGCTCCACCTACGGACAGGGGGCAGGTGGAAACACCATATATTTT.

The CDR3 loop reads CASSPRASGNTIYF. For the CDR3, the DNA is TGTGCCAGCAGCCCGAGGGCCTCTGGAAACACCATATATTTT. The rearrangement links TRBV6-5 to TRBJ1-3; D remains unclear. This CDR3 has 14 amino acids. Germline V gene sequence: CDR1 MNHEY, CDR2 SVGAGI. The V end lost 6 bases, the J end lost 0 bases, and 9 bases lay between the germline ends.

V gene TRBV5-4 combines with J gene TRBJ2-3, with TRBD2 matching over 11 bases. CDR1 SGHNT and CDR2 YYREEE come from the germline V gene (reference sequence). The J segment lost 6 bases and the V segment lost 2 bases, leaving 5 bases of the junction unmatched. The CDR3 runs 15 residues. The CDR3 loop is CASSFSGGAGDTQYF. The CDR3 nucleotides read TGTGCCAGCAGCTTTAGCGGGGGGGCCGGGGATACGCAGTATTTT.

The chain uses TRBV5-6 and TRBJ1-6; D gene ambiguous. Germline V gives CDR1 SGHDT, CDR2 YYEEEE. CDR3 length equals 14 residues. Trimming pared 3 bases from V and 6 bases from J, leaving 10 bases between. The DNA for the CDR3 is TGTGCCAGCAGCTCCGGACTTGTTAATTCACCCCTCCACTTT. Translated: CASSSGLVNSPLHF.

CDR3 bases: TGCGCCAGCAGCCAGGGGCCGGCGGGGGGGGATGAGCAGTTCTTC. It codes for CASSQGPAGGDEQFF. V gene TRBV4-1 combines with J gene TRBJ2-1; 9 positions match TRBD2. With V trimmed by 3 bases and J by 8 bases, 8 bases remained unmatched. The V gene's germline CDR1 is MGHRA and CDR2 YSYEKL. The CDR3 extends over 15 amino acids.

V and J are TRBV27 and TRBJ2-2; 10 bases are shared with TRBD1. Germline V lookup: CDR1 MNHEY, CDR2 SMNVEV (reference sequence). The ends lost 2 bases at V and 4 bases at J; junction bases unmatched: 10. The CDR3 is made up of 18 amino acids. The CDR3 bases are TGTGCCAGCAGTTTACCCAGCATGACAGGGGGCATCACCGGGGAGCTGTTTTTT. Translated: CASSLPSMTGGITGELFF.

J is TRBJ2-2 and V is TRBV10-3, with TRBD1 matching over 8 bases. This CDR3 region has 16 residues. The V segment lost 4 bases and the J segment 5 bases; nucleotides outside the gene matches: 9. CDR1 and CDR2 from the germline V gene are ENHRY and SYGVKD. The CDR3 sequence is CAISAKQGVETGELFF. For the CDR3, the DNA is TGTGCCATCAGTGCCAAACAGGGGGTTGAAACCGGGGAGCTGTTTTTT.

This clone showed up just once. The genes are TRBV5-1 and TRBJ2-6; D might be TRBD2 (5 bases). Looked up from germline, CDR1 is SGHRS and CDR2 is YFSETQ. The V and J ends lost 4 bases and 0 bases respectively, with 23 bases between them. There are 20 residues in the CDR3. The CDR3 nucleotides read TGCGCCAGCAGCGCGCCCTCCCGGGGTGGGATACTCTCTGGGGCCAACGTCCTGACTTTC. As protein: CASSAPSRGGILSGANVLTF. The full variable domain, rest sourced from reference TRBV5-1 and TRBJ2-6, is KAGVTQTPRYLIKTRGQQVTLSCSPISGHRSVSWYQQTPGQGLQFLFEYFSETQRNKGNFPGRFSGRQFSNSRSEMNVSTLELGDSALYLCASSAPSRGGILSGANVLTFGAGSRLTVL.

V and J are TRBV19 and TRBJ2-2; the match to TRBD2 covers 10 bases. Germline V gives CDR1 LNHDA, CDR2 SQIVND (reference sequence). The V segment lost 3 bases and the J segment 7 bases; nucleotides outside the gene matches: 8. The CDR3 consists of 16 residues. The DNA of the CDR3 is TGTGCCAGTAGTATGTCCAGCGGGAGGGTGAGCGGGGAGCTGTTTTTT. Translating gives CASSMSSGRVSGELFF.

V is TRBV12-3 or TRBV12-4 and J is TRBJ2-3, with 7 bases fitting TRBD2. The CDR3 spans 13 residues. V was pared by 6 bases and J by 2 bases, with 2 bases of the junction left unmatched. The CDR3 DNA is TGTGCCAGCAGCAGCGGGAACACAGATACGCAGTATTTT. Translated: CASSSGNTDTQYF.

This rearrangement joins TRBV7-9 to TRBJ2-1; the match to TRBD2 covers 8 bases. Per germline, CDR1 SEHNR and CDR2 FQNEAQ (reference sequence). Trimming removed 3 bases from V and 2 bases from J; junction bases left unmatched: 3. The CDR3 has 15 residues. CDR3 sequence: CASSLERGTYNEQFF. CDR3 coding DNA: TGTGCCAGCAGCTTGGAGCGGGGGACCTACAATGAGCAGTTCTTC.